The 19 T cell receptor beta chains below come from one sample, sequenced in a study of shared clonotypes between healthy human individuals (TCRdb year 2020). Library creation used the immunoSEQ multiplex PCR assay. TCRdb mirrors the immuneACCESS table, restricted to in-frame sequences. Some clones are absent from its copies; in checked studies, under half trace to an unresolved V gene, and the reason for the others is unknown. The sample table contains hundreds of thousands of clones; only one count was recorded for 55% to 75% of them. 1.8% of the sample belongs to the ten largest clones. The sample consisted of memory CD4+ T cells sorted from blood. Read against the paper, the sample's cell subset or site label means: CD45RA-negative fraction. The source of these receptors is a woman in her twenties or thirties in good health.

This clone appeared a few times. The chain has TRBV2 and TRBJ1-5, with a possible D match to TRBD1 (6 bases). The CDR3 spans 13 residues. V was trimmed by 5 bases and J by 7 bases, leaving 12 bases between them. Germline loops: CDR1 SNHLY, CDR2 FYNNEI. CDR3 DNA: TGTGCCAGCAGTTCAGGGGAGAGGCAGCCCCAGCATTTT. Its protein is CASSSGERQPQHF. The variable domain in full, with the rest retrieved from reference TRBV2 and TRBJ1-5, is EPEVTQTPSHQVTQMGQEVILRCVPISNHLYFYWYRQILGQKVEFLVSFYNNEISEKSEIFDDQFSVERPDGSNFTLKIRSTKLEDSAMYFCASSSGERQPQHFGDGTRLSIL.

The chain recombines TRBV6-5 with TRBJ1-2, with D uncertain. The length of the CDR3 is 11 residues. Trimming left V 4 bases short and J 7 bases short, with 7 bases between. Per the germline V gene, CDR1 is MNHEY and CDR2 is SVGAGI. As DNA, the CDR3 is TGTGCCAGCAGTTCGCCGGGTGGCTACACCTTC. This sequence encodes CASSSPGGYTF.

This clone came up many times. The CDR3 DNA reads TGTGCCAGCAGCCCACTAGCACTAACCTACAATGAGCAGTTCTTC. Its translation: CASSPLALTYNEQFF. The chain links TRBV7-2 to TRBJ2-1, with D possibly matching TRBD2 (6 bases). Germline loops: CDR1 SGHTA, CDR2 FQGNSA. V lost 5 bases to trimming and J lost 2 bases, with 13 bases between them. The CDR3 loop spans 15 amino acids.

The gene calls are TRBV2 and TRBJ1-2; D might be TRBD1 (6 bases). CDR1 SNHLY and CDR2 FYNNEI come from the germline V gene. V was shortened by 7 bases and J by 5 bases, with 17 bases between the two germline ends. The CDR3 length is 14 residues. In DNA, the CDR3 is TGTGCCAGCAAACGGGGGGGCGCAGAATATGGCTACACCTTC. Its protein is CASKRGGAEYGYTF. The entire variable domain, with the rest obtained from reference TRBV2 and TRBJ1-2, is as follows: EPEVTQTPSHQVTQMGQEVILRCVPISNHLYFYWYRQILGQKVEFLVSFYNNEISEKSEIFDDQFSVERPDGSNFTLKIRSTKLEDSAMYFCASKRGGAEYGYTFGSGTRLTVV.

Only a few counts were recorded for this clone. The CDR3 reads CASSEIQGEGYTF. CDR3 DNA sequence: TGTGCCAGCAGTGAAATCCAGGGAGAAGGCTACACCTTC. The J gene is TRBJ1-2, the V gene TRBV6-1; possibly TRBD1 for D (5 bases). The CDR3 has 13 amino acids. Trimming shortened V by 2 bases and J by 8 bases, and 12 bases separated the two germline ends. Germline V lookup: CDR1 MNHNS, CDR2 SASEGT.

This chain uses TRBV7-2 with TRBJ2-1; the D gene is possibly TRBD2 (6 bases). Trimming pared 2 bases from V and 7 bases from J, leaving 21 bases between. CDR3 length equals 17 residues. Germline CDR1 is SGHTA and CDR2 is FQGNSA. CDR3 sequence (DNA): TGTGCCAGCAGCTTAACTTCCGGGACTGCTTTCGGAAATGAGCAGTTCTTC. This translates into CASSLTSGTAFGNEQFF.

V usage is TRBV30 and J usage is TRBJ1-5, with 10 bases lining up with TRBD1. The CDR3 extends over 16 amino acids. After removal of 3 bases from V and 0 bases from J, the junction contained 5 bases not matched to a gene. Looked up from germline, CDR1 is GTSNPN and CDR2 is SVGIG (reference sequence). The CDR3 here is CAWSPTGGYSNQPQHF. The CDR3 DNA is TGTGCCTGGAGCCCGACAGGGGGCTATAGCAATCAGCCCCAGCATTTT.

The rearrangement uses TRBV5-1 and TRBJ2-3; possibly TRBD1 or TRBD2 for D (5 bases each). CDR3 length: 13 amino acids. Per germline, CDR1 SGHRS and CDR2 YFSETQ. With 3 bases removed from V and 4 bases from J, the gap between germline ends came to 9 bases. The CDR3 is CASSWDRPDTQYF. For the CDR3, the DNA is TGCGCCAGCAGCTGGGACCGCCCAGATACGCAGTATTTT.

This clone was seen more than once but under ten times. The chain recombines TRBV6-5 with TRBJ1-1; TRBD1 agrees at 7 bases. V dropped 6 bases and J dropped 0; count of bases not matched to a gene: 4. Germline CDR1 MNHEY, CDR2 SVGAGI. CDR3 length: 14 amino acids. CDR3 nucleotides: TGTGCCAGCAGCACAGGGGCCTTGAACACTGAAGCTTTCTTT. It yields the protein CASSTGALNTEAFF.

V gene TRBV19 combines with J gene TRBJ2-7; D is ambiguous. The germline V gene has CDR1 LNHDA and CDR2 SQIVND (reference sequence). Between the trimmed V and J ends, which lost 6 bases and 4 bases, there was a span of 19 bases. The CDR3 length is 15 residues. The CDR3 region is CASSLASARMYEQYF. CDR3 coding DNA: TGTGCCAGTAGCCTCGCATCTGCGAGAATGTACGAGCAGTACTTC.

CDR3 DNA: TGTGCCAGCAGTGTTTATGAAAAACTGTTTTTT. Protein product: CASSVYEKLFF. This chain uses TRBV2 with TRBJ1-4; D is ambiguous. CDR1 SNHLY and CDR2 FYNNEI come from the germline V gene. The V end was cut by 4 bases, the J end by 6 bases, with 3 bases between. The CDR3 is made up of 11 amino acids.

The V and J genes are TRBV7-9 and TRBJ2-5; 7 bases align to TRBD2. The ends lost 5 bases at V and 5 bases at J; junction bases unmatched: 11. This CDR3 has 15 residues. The V gene's germline CDR1 is SEHNR and CDR2 FQNEAQ (reference sequence). The CDR3 DNA reads TGTGCCAGCAGCCACGCCCCCGGACTAGATGAGACCCAGTACTTC. It codes for CASSHAPGLDETQYF.

The chain couples TRBV18 to TRBJ2-5; TRBD2 aligns across 7 bases. Trimming took 3 bases from V and 4 from J; bases not matched to a gene: 11. The germline CDR1 and CDR2 sequences are KGHSH and LQKENI. This CDR3 comprises 16 residues. The chain's CDR3 is CASSPGGRATGETQYF. CDR3 DNA sequence: TGTGCCAGCTCACCGGGAGGGAGGGCGACTGGAGAGACCCAGTACTTC. Full variable domain (rest looked up from reference TRBV18 and TRBJ2-5): NAGVMQNPRHLVRRRGQEARLRCSPMKGHSHVYWYRQLPEEGLKFMVYLQKENIIDESGMPKERFSAEFPKEGPSILRIQQVVRGDSAAYFCASSPGGRATGETQYFGPGTRLLVL.

This sequence joins TRBV18 and TRBJ2-6, with D uncertain. Trimming took off 0 bases at V and 1 base at J, with 7 bases between the two ends. In germline, CDR1 is KGHSH, CDR2 LQKENI. CDR3 length: 16 residues. The CDR3 bases are TGTGCCAGCTCACCACCGAGTGGGTCTGGGGCCAACGTCCTGACTTTC. Its translation is CASSPPSGSGANVLTF.

This chain links TRBV30 with TRBJ2-1; D remains ambiguous. The CDR3 covers 11 residues. Trimming shortened V by 2 bases and J by 8 bases, and 7 bases separated the two germline ends. The germline gives CDR1 GTSNPN, CDR2 SVGIG (reference sequence). Here the CDR3 DNA reads TGTGCCTGGAGTAGGTGGGATGAGCAGTTCTTC. Protein product: CAWSRWDEQFF. Together with reference TRBV30 and TRBJ2-1, the CDR3 gives the full variable domain: SQTIHQWPATLVQPVGSPLSLECTVEGTSNPNLYWYRQAAGRGLQLLFYSVGIGQISSEVPQNLSASRPQDRQFILSSKKLLLSDSGFYLCAWSRWDEQFFGPGTRLTVL.

This clone was observed many times. The V and J genes are TRBV28 and TRBJ1-4; 7 bases match TRBD1. The germline V gene has CDR1 MDHEN and CDR2 SYDVKM. The trim removed 5 bases at V and 0 bases at J, leaving 21 bases unmatched. This CDR3 spans 21 amino acids. The CDR3 reads CASSPEWTGQIFAATNEKLFF. The CDR3 DNA sequence: TGTGCCAGCAGTCCAGAATGGACAGGACAGATTTTTGCCGCAACTAATGAAAAACTGTTTTTT. The complete variable domain, with remaining parts taken from reference TRBV28 and TRBJ1-4, reads DVKVTQSSRYLVKRTGEKVFLECVQDMDHENMFWYRQDPGLGLRLIYFSYDVKMKEKGDIPEGYSVSREKKERFSLILESASTNQTSMYLCASSPEWTGQIFAATNEKLFFGSGTQLSVL.

There are a few counts of this clone. The chain has TRBV11-1 and TRBJ2-7; no reliable D call. This CDR3 comprises 11 residues. Trimming stripped 5 bases from V and 5 bases from J, with 7 bases between. Germline V gene sequence: CDR1 SGHAT, CDR2 FQDESV (reference sequence). CDR3 residues: CASSVRHEQYF. As DNA, the CDR3 is TGTGCCAGCAGCGTCCGACACGAGCAGTACTTC.

This clone showed up just a few times. This sequence joins TRBV10-3 and TRBJ1-1, with 12 positions matching TRBD1. Germline trimming cut 5 bases from V and 3 bases from J; bases unmatched to any gene: 7. This CDR3 comprises 16 residues. CDR1 ENHRY and CDR2 SYGVKD come from the germline V gene. The CDR3 reads CAISIRDRGLDTEAFF. The CDR3 nucleotides are TGTGCCATCAGTATTAGGGACAGGGGGCTTGACACTGAAGCTTTCTTT.

There are many counts of this clone. CDR3 amino acids: CAWGPAQADPEKLFF. CDR3 in DNA: TGTGCCTGGGGACCCGCACAGGCCGATCCTGAAAAACTGTTTTTT. This rearrangement joins TRBV30 to TRBJ1-4, with TRBD1 as a possible D gene (5 bases). The germline V gene encodes CDR1 GTSNPN and CDR2 SVGIG (reference sequence). V lost 5 bases to trimming and J lost 7 bases, with 20 bases between them. The CDR3 consists of 15 residues. Variable domain in full (rest from reference TRBV30 and TRBJ1-4): SQTIHQWPATLVQPVGSPLSLECTVEGTSNPNLYWYRQAAGRGLQLLFYSVGIGQISSEVPQNLSASRPQDRQFILSSKKLLLSDSGFYLCAWGPAQADPEKLFFGSGTQLSVL.